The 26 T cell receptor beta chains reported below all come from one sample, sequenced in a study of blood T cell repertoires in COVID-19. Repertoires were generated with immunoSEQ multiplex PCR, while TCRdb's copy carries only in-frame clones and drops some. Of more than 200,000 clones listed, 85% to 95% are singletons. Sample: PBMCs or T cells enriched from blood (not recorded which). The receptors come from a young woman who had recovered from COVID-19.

The CDR3 loop is CASSPPSRAGNQPQHF. The DNA of the CDR3 is TGTGCCAGTAGTCCGCCGTCCAGGGCCGGCAATCAGCCCCAGCATTTT. The chain carries TRBV19 and TRBJ1-5; D possibly corresponds to TRBD1 (5 bases). V was trimmed by 5 bases and J by 2 bases, leaving 16 bases between them. This CDR3 comprises 16 residues. Germline CDR1 LNHDA, CDR2 SQIVND (reference sequence).

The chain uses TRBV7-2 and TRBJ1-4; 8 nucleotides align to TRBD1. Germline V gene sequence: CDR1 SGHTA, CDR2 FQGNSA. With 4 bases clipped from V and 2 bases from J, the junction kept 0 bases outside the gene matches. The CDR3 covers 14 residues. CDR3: CASSWTGTNEKLFF. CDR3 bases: TGTGCCAGCAGCTGGACAGGGACTAATGAAAAACTGTTTTTT.

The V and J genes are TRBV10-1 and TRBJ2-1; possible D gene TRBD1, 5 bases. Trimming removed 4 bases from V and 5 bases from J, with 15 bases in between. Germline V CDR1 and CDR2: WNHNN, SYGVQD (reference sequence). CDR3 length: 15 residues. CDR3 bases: TGCGCCAGCAGTGGGACCCCACCAGGGAACAATGAGCAGTTCTTC. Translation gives CASSGTPPGNNEQFF.

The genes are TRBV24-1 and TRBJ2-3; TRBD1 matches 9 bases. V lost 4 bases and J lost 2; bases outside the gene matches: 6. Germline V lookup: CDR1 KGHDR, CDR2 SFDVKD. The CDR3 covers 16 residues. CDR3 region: CATSDRTGATTDTQYF. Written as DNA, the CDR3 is TGTGCCACCAGTGACAGGACAGGGGCCACCACAGATACGCAGTATTTT.

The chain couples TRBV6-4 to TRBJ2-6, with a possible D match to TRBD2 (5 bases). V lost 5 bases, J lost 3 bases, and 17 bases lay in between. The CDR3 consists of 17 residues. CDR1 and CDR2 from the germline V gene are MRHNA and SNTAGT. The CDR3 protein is CASSPGFLGVGANVLTF. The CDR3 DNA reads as TGTGCCAGCAGTCCGGGGTTCCTTGGAGTTGGGGCCAACGTCCTGACTTTC.

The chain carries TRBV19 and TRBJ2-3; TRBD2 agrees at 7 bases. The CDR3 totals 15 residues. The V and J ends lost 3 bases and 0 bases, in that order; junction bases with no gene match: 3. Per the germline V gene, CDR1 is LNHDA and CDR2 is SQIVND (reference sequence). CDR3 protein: CASSMGGSSTDTQYF. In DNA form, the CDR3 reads TGTGCCAGTAGTATGGGAGGGTCTAGCACAGATACGCAGTATTTT.

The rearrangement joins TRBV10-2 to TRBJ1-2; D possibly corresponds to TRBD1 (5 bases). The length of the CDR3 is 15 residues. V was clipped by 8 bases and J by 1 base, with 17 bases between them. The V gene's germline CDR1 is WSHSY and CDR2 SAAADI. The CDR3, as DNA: TGCGCCAGCGGGCAGGAGGGGACCCTTAACTATGGCTACACCTTC. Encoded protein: CASGQEGTLNYGYTF.

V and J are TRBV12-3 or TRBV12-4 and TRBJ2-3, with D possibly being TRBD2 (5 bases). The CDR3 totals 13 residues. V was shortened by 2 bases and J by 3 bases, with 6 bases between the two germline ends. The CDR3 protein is CASSLTRTDTQYF. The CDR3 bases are TGTGCCAGCAGTTTAACTAGAACAGATACGCAGTATTTT.

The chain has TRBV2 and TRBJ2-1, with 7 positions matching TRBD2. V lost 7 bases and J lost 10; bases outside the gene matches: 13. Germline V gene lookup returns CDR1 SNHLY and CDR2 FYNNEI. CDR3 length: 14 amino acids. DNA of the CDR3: TGTGCCAGCACCGGAGCGGGGTATACGTCGGAGCAGTTCTTC. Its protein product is CASTGAGYTSEQFF.

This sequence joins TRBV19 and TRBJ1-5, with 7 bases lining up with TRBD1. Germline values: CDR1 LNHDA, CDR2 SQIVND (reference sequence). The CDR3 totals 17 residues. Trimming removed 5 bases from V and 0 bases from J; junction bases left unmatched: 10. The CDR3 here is CASSSDRVAYSNQPQHF. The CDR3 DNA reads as TGTGCCAGTAGTTCAGACAGGGTTGCTTATAGCAATCAGCCCCAGCATTTT.

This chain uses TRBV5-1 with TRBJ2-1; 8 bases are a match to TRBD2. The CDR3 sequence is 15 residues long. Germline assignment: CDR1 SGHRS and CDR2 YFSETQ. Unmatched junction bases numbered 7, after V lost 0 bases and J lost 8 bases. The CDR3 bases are TGCGCCAGCAGCTTGGCCAGCGGGGGTATTGATGAGCAGTTCTTC. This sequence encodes CASSLASGGIDEQFF.

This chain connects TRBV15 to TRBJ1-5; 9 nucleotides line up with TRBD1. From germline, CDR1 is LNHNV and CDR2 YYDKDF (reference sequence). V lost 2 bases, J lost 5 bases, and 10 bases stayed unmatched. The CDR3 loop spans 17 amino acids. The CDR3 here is CATSRKIKGQGYQPQHF. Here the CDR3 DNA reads TGTGCCACCAGCAGAAAAATAAAGGGACAGGGTTATCAGCCCCAGCATTTT.

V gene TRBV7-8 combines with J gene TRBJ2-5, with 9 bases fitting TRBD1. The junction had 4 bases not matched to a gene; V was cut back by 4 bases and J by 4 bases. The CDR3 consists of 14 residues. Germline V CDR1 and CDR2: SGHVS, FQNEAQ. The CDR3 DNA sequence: TGTGCCAGCAGCTGGACAGGGGCGAGAGAGACCCAGTACTTC. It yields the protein CASSWTGARETQYF.

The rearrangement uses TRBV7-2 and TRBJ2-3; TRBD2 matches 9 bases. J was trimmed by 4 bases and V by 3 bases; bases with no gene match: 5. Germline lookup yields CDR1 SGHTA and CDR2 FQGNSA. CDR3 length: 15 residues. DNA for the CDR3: TGTGCCAGCAGCTTGAGCGGGGGGCCCCCAGATACGCAGTATTTT. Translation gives CASSLSGGPPDTQYF.

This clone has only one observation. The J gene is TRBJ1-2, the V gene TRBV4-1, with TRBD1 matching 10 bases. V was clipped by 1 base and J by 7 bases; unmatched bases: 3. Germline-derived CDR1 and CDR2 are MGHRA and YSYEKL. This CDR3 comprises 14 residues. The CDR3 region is CASSQATGGSGYTF. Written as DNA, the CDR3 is TGCGCCAGCAGCCAAGCGACAGGGGGCTCTGGCTACACCTTC.

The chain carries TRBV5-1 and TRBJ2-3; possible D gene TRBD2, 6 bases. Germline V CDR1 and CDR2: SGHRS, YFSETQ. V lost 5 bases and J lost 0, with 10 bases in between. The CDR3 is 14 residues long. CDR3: CASSERGSTDTQYF. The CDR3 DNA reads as TGCGCCAGCAGTGAACGGGGGAGCACAGATACGCAGTATTTT.

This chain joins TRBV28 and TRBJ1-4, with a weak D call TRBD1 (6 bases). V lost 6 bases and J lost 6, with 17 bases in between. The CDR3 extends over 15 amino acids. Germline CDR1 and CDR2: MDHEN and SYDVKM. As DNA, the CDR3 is TGTGCCAGCAGCTCAAGGACAGTCGGATATGAAAAACTGTTTTTT. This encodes CASSSRTVGYEKLFF.

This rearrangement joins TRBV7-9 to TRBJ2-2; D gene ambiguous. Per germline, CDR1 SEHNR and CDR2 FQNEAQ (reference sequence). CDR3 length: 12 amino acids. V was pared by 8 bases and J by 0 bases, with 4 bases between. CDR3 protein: CASVANTGELFF. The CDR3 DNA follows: TGTGCCAGCGTCGCGAACACCGGGGAGCTGTTTTTT. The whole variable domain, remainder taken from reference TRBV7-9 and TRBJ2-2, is DTGVSQNPRHKITKRGQNVTFRCDPISEHNRLYWYRQTLGQGPEFLTYFQNEAQLEKSRLLSDRFSAERPKGSFSTLEIQRTEQGDSAMYLCASVANTGELFFGEGSRLTVL.

CDR3 coding DNA: TGTGCCAGCAGCTCGGAGAGGGGGCTGGCCCTCTATGGCTACACCTTC. Amino acid sequence: CASSSERGLALYGYTF. This sequence joins TRBV5-6 and TRBJ1-2; 7 nucleotides align to TRBD1. CDR1 is SGHDT, CDR2 YYEEEE, per germline. Trimming cost V 3 bases and J 4 bases; bases outside gene matches: 12. This CDR3 is built from 16 residues. Complete variable domain (other parts from reference TRBV5-6 and TRBJ1-2): DAGVTQSPTHLIKTRGQQVTLRCSPKSGHDTVSWYQQALGQGPQFIFQYYEEEERQRGNFPDRFSGHQFPNYSSELNVNALLLGDSALYLCASSSERGLALYGYTFGSGTRLTVV.

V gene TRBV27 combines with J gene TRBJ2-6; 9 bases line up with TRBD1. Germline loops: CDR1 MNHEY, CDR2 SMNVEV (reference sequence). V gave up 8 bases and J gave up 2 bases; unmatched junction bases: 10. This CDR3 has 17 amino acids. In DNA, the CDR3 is TGTGCCAGCGCCCCCGGGACAGGGAGGCCTGGGGCCAACGTCCTGACTTTC. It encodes CASAPGTGRPGANVLTF.

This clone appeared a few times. Here the CDR3 reads CASSVARSSSGGSTDTQYF. As DNA, the CDR3 is TGTGCCAGCAGCGTAGCCAGGTCTTCTAGCGGAGGGAGTACAGATACGCAGTATTTT. The chain combines TRBV9 with TRBJ2-3; 7 bases line up with TRBD2. Trimming removed 0 bases from V and 3 bases from J; junction bases left unmatched: 16. The germline CDR1 and CDR2 sequences are SGDLS and YYNGEE. CDR3 length equals 19 residues.

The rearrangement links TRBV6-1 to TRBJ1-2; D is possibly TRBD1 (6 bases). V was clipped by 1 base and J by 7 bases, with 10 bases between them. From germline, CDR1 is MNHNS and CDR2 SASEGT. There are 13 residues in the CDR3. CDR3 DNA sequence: TGTGCCAGCAGTGAAGAAAGGGGGGGTGGCTACACCTTC. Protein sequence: CASSEERGGGYTF.

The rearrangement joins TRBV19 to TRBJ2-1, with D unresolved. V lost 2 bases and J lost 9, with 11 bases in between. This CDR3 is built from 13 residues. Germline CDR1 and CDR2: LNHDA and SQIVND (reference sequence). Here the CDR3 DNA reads TGTGCCAGTAGTATAAACACAGCCGGTGAGCAGTTCTTC. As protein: CASSINTAGEQFF.

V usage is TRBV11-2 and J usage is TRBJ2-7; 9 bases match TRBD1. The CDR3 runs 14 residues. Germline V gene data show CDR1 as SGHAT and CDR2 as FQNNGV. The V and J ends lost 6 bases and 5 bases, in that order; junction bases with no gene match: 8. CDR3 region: CASRIGQGRHEQYF. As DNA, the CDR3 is TGTGCCAGCAGGATAGGACAGGGGCGCCACGAGCAGTACTTC.

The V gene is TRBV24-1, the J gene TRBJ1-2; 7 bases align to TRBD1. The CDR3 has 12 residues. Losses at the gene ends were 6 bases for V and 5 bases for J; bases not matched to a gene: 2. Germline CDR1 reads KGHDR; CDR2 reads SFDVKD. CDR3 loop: CATSRQGYGYTF. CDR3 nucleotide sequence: TGTGCCACCAGTCGACAGGGTTATGGCTACACCTTC.

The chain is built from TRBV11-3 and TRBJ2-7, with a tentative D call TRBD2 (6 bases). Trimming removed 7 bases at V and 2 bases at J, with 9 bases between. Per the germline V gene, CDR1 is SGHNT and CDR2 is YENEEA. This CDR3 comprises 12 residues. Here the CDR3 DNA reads TGTGCCAGCACCTCGGGGGCCTACGAGCAGTACTTC. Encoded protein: CASTSGAYEQYF.